Sequencing of this TCR beta chain was carried out in a study of cytomegalovirus exposure and HLA in healthy donors. Overall study findings and caveats: Sequencing depth roughly uniform across donors was assumed in presence/absence analyses.

PCR employed 60 Vbeta and 13 Jbeta primers. Original data processing: A later analysis tallied some 80 million unique TCR beta chains, 8.5 million to 11 million of them shared. Clones were read by immunoSEQ multiplex PCR, and TCRdb kept only the in-frame ones, dropping some. V and J calls and clone size come straight from that table; D and trimming were deduced from the DNA. The sample lists approximately 170,000 clones; approximately 70% were seen once. The CDR3 spans 15 residues. Trimming cost V 0 bases and J 4 bases; bases outside gene matches: 1. In germline, CDR1 is LNHNV, CDR2 YYDKDF (reference sequence). With regard to this clone: Its cognate antigen is unknown.

The chain uses TRBV15 and TRBJ2-2; 8 bases align to TRBD1. Sequenced input: PBMCs. The sequence came from a woman in her thirties or forties in good health and CMV-seropositive. The CDR3 here is CATSREQGVTGELFF. CDR3 sequence (DNA): TGTGCCACCAGCAGAGAACAGGGGGTCACCGGGGAGCTGTTTTTT.